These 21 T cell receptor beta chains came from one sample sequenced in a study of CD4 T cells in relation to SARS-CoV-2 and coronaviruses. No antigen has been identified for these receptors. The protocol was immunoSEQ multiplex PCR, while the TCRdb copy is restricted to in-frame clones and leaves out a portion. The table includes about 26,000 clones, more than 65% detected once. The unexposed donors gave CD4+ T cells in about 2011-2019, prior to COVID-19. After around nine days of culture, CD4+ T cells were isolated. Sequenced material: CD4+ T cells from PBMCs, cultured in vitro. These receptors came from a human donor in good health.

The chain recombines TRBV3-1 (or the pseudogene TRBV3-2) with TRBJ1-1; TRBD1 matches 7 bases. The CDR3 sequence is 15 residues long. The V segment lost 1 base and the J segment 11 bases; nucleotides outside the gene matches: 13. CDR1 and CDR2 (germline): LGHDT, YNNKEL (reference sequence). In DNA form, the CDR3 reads TGTGCCAGCAGCCAAGGGGACAGACTAGCGTTGGGGGCTTTCTTT. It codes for CASSQGDRLALGAFF.

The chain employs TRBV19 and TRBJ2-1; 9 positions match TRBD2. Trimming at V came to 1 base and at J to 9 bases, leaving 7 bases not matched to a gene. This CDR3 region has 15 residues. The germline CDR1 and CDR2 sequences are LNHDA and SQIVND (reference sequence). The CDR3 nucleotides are TGTGCCAGTAGTATAGGAGGCGGGGGGGCGGTTGAGCAGTTCTTC. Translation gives CASSIGGGGAVEQFF.

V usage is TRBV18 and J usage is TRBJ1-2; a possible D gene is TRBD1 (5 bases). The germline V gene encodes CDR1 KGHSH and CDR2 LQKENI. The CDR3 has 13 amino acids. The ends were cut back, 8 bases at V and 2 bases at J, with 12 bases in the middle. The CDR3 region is CASASGTNYGYTF. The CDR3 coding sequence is TGTGCCAGCGCCTCCGGGACCAACTATGGCTACACCTTC.

The DNA for the CDR3 is TGTGCCAGCAGTGAAGGGGCGCCTGGGACAGGGTTTTATGGCTACACCTTC. It yields the protein CASSEGAPGTGFYGYTF. This chain connects TRBV2 to TRBJ1-2, with 9 bases aligning to TRBD1. The germline CDR1 and CDR2 sequences are SNHLY and FYNNEI. The CDR3 consists of 17 residues. V was pared by 1 base and J by 5 bases, with 11 bases of the junction left unmatched.

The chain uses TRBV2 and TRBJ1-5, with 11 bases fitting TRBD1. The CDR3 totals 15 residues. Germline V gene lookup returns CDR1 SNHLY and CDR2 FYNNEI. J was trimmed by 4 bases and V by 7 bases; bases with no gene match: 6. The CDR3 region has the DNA TGTGCCAGCAATGGACAGGGGGCCTCGAATCAGCCCCAGCATTTT. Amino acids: CASNGQGASNQPQHF.

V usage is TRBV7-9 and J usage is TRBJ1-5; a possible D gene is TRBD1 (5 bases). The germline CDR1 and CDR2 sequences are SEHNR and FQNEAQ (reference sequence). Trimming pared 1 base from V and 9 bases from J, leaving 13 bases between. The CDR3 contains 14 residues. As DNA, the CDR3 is TGTGCCAGCAGCTTAGAAGGGACCCAGATGCCCCAGCATTTT. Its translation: CASSLEGTQMPQHF.

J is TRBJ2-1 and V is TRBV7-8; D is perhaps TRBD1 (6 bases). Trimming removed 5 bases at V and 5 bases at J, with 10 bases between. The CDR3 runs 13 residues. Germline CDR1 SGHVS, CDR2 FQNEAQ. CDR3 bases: TGTGCCAGCAGCCGCGGACAGCACAATGAGCAGTTCTTC. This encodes CASSRGQHNEQFF.

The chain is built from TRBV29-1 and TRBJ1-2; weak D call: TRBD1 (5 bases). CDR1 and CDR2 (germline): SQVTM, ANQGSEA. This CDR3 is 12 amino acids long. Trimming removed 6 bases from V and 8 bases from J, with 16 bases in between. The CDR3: CSVPRGGHGYTF. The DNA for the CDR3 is TGCAGCGTCCCAAGGGGAGGGCACGGCTACACCTTC.

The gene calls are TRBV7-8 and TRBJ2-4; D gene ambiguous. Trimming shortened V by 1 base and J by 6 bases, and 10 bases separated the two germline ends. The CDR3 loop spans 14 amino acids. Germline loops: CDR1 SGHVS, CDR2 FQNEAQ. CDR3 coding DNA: TGTGCCAGCAGCTTAGACCCATGGGGAAACATTCAGTACTTC. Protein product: CASSLDPWGNIQYF.

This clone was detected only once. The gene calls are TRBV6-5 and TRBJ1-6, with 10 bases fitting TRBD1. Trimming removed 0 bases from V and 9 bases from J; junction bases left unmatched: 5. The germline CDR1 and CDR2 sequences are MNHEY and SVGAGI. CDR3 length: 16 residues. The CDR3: CASSYSSGTGVSPLHF. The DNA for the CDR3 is TGTGCCAGCAGTTACTCAAGCGGGACAGGGGTTTCACCCCTCCACTTT.

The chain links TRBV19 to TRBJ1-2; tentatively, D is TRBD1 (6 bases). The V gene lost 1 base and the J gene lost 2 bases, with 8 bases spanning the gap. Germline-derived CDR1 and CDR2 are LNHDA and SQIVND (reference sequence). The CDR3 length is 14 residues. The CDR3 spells CASSIGQENYGYTF. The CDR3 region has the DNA TGTGCCAGTAGTATAGGACAGGAAAACTATGGCTACACCTTC. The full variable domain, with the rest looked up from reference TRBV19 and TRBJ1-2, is DGGITQSPKYLFRKEGQNVTLSCEQNLNHDAMYWYRQDPGQGLRLIYYSQIVNDFQKGDIAEGYSVSREKKESFPLTVTSAQKNPTAFYLCASSIGQENYGYTFGSGTRLTVV.

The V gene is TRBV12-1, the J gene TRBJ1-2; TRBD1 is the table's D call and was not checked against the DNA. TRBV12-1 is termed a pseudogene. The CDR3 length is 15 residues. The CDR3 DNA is TGTGCCAGCAGCTCCTGGAAGGGGGCGGACTATGGCTACACCTTC. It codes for CASSSWKGADYGYTF.

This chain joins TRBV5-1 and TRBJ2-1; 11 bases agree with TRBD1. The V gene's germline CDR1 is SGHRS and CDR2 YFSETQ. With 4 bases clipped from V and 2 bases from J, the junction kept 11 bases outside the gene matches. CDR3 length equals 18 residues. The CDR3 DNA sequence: TGCGCCAGCAGCCCCCGAGGGACAGGGGGTGGTGCCTACAATGAGCAGTTCTTC. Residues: CASSPRGTGGGAYNEQFF.

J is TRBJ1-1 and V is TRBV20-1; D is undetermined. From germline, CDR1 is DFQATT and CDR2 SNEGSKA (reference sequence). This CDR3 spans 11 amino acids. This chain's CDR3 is CMTPGNTEAFF. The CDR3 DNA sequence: TGCATGACTCCTGGGAACACTGAAGCTTTCTTT.

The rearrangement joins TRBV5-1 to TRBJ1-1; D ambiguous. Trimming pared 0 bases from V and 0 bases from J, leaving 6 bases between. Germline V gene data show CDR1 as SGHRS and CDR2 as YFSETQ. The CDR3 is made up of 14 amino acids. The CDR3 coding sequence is TGCGCCAGCAGCTTGGACGGGGTGAACACTGAAGCTTTCTTT. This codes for CASSLDGVNTEAFF.

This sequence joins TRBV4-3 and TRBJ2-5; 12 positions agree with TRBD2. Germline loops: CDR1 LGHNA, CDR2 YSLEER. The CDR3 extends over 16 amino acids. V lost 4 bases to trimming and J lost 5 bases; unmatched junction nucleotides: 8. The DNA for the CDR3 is TGCGCCAGCAGCCTTACTAGCGGGGGGCTGGGGGAGACCCAGTACTTC. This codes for CASSLTSGGLGETQYF.

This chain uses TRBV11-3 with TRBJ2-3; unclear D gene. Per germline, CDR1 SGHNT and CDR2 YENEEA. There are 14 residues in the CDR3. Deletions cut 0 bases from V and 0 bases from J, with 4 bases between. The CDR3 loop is CASSLERSTDTQYF. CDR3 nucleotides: TGTGCCAGCAGCTTAGAGCGTAGCACAGATACGCAGTATTTT.

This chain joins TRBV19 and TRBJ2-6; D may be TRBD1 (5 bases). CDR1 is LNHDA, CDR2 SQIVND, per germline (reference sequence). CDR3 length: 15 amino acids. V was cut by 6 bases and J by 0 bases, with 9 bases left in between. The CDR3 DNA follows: TGTGCCAGTAGCCCCAGGGACTCTGGGGCCAACGTCCTGACTTTC. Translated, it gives CASSPRDSGANVLTF.

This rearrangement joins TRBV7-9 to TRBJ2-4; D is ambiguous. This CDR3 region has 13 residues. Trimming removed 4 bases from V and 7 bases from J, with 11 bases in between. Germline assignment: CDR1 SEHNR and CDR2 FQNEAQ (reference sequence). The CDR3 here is CASSSPSSNIQYF. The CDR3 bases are TGTGCCAGCAGCTCTCCCAGCAGCAACATTCAGTACTTC.

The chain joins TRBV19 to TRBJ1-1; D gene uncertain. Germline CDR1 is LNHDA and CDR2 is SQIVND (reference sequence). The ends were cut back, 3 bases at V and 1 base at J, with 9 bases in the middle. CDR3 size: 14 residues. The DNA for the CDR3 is TGTGCCAGTAGTATTTACCCACAGAACACTGAAGCTTTCTTT. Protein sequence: CASSIYPQNTEAFF.

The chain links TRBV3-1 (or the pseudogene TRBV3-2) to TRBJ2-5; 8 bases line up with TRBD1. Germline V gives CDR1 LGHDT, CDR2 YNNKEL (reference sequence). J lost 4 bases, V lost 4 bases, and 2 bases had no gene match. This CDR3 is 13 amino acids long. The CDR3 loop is CASSPRGRETQYF. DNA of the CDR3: TGTGCCAGCAGCCCCAGGGGGCGAGAGACCCAGTACTTC.